Following are 8 T cell receptor beta chains from one sample sequenced in a study of blood T cell repertoires in COVID-19. Assay used: immunoSEQ multiplex PCR; TCRdb lists only in-frame clones, some missing. Of 45,000 to 60,000 clones listed, about 81% are singletons. Material: peripheral blood. Every receptor here comes from a human donor with acute or convalescent COVID-19. The donor label of this sample is uncertain.

V is TRBV19 and J is TRBJ1-2, with 7 bases lining up with TRBD1. Looked up from germline, CDR1 is LNHDA and CDR2 is SQIVND (reference sequence). This CDR3 region has 16 residues. The J segment lost 7 bases and the V segment lost 4 bases, leaving 15 bases of the junction unmatched. The chain's CDR3 is CASSTARQGRSRGYTF. The CDR3 DNA follows: TGTGCCAGTAGTACCGCTCGACAGGGTAGGTCGCGTGGCTACACCTTC.

The chain employs TRBV6-4 and TRBJ2-3; 7 bases map to TRBD1. The V segment lost 8 bases and the J segment 4 bases; nucleotides outside the gene matches: 9. The germline V gene has CDR1 MRHNA and CDR2 SNTAGT. The CDR3 consists of 14 residues. The CDR3 is CASSKGGLADTQYF. DNA of the CDR3: TGTGCCAGCTCGAAAGGGGGCCTTGCAGATACGCAGTATTTT.

This chain connects TRBV30 to TRBJ2-7; D is perhaps TRBD2 (6 bases). The CDR3 contains 14 residues. Trimming left V 1 base short and J 3 bases short, with 13 bases between. Germline V lookup: CDR1 GTSNPN, CDR2 SVGIG (reference sequence). Here the CDR3 DNA reads TGTGCCTGGAGTGCTCGCCGGGGGTTCTACGAGCAGTACTTC. It is translated as CAWSARRGFYEQYF.

The chain combines TRBV2 with TRBJ2-6, with D maybe TRBD2 (6 bases). This CDR3 region has 14 residues. V lost 5 bases, J lost 4 bases, and 9 bases lay in between. Germline CDR1 reads SNHLY; CDR2 reads FYNNEI. As DNA, the CDR3 is TGTGCCAGCAGTTGGGAGGCCGGGGCCAACGTCCTGACTTTC. This sequence encodes CASSWEAGANVLTF.

The gene calls are TRBV19 and TRBJ2-2, with D perhaps TRBD1 (6 bases). V was cut by 8 bases and J by 4 bases, with 17 bases left in between. Germline V gene data show CDR1 as LNHDA and CDR2 as SQIVND (reference sequence). This CDR3 comprises 15 residues. The CDR3 loop reads CASQARTAPTGELFF. The DNA of the CDR3 is TGTGCCAGTCAAGCCCGGACAGCTCCCACCGGGGAGCTGTTTTTT.

The chain couples TRBV4-3 to TRBJ1-5; 7 nucleotides agree with TRBD1. This CDR3 is built from 14 residues. The V gene's germline CDR1 is LGHNA and CDR2 YSLEER. The ends lost 3 bases at V and 4 bases at J; junction bases unmatched: 3. The CDR3 sequence: CASSQGGQNQPQHF. The DNA of the CDR3 is TGCGCCAGCAGCCAGGGGGGACAGAATCAGCCCCAGCATTTT.

This chain uses TRBV7-3 with TRBJ2-1; D possibly corresponds to TRBD1 (7 bases). Trimming left V 5 bases short and J 5 bases short, with 19 bases between. This CDR3 spans 16 amino acids. CDR1 SGHTA and CDR2 FQGTGA come from the germline V gene. CDR3 DNA sequence: TGTGCCAGCAGCCCAAAGACAGGGTCGGGGGACAATGAGCAGTTCTTC. Protein: CASSPKTGSGDNEQFF.

V is TRBV9 and J is TRBJ2-7, with D unclear. This CDR3 has 14 amino acids. Per germline, CDR1 SGDLS and CDR2 YYNGEE. The V and J ends lost 4 bases and 2 bases respectively, with 13 bases between them. The CDR3 protein is CASSSSRWPYEQYF. CDR3 in DNA: TGTGCCAGCAGCTCAAGTCGATGGCCCTACGAGCAGTACTTC.